This T cell receptor (beta chain) derives from a study of PD-1 blockade in classical Hodgkin lymphoma. Following autologous stem cell transplantation, relapse occurred in every patient, and exposure to brentuximab vedotin varied. Researchers used magnetic negative selection to pull out pure CD4+ T cells from thawed PBMCs. TCRdb's table, derived via immunoSEQ multiplex PCR, lists solely in-frame clones and lacks some. The profile shows some 26,000 clones, roughly 84% of them singletons. From germline, CDR1 is SGHTA and CDR2 FQGNSA. V lost 3 bases and J 0 bases, leaving 11 bases between the germline ends. CDR3 size: 15 residues.

The specimen was CD4+ T cells from blood, collected at baseline. The origin of this receptor is a human donor with classical Hodgkin lymphoma. V usage is TRBV7-2 and J usage is TRBJ1-2; D not resolved. The CDR3 DNA sequence: TGTGCCAGCAGCTTTACGGTACAGTCTAACTATGGCTACACCTTC. This codes for CASSFTVQSNYGYTF.